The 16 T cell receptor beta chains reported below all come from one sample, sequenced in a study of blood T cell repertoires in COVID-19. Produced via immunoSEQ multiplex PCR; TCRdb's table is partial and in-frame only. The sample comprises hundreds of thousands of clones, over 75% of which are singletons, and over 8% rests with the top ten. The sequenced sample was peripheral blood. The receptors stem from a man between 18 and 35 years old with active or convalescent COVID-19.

CDR3 nucleotide sequence: TGTGCCAGCAGCCCAACTGGGCAGGGGCGACACTATGGCTACACCTTC. Translation gives CASSPTGQGRHYGYTF. This sequence joins TRBV4-2 and TRBJ1-2; D perhaps matches TRBD1 (6 bases). Trimming removed 4 bases from V and 3 bases from J, with 18 bases in between. The CDR3 contains 16 residues. CDR1 is LGHNA and CDR2 is YNFKEQ in the germline V gene.

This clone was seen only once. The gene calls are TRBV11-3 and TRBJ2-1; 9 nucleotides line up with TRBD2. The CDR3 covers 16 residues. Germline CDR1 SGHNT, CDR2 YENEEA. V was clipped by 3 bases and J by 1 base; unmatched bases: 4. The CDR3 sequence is CASSFRGGASYNEQFF. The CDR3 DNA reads TGTGCCAGCAGCTTTCGCGGGGGGGCATCCTACAATGAGCAGTTCTTC.

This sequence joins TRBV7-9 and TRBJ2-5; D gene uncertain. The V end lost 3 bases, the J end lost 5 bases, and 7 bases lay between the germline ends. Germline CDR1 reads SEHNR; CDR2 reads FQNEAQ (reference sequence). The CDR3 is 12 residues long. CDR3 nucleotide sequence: TGTGCCAGCAGCTTCCAGGTGGAGACCCAGTACTTC. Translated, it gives CASSFQVETQYF.

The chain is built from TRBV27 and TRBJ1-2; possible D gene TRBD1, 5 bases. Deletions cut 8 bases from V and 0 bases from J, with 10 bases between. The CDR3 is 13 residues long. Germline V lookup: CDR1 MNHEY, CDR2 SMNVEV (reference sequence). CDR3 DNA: TGTGCCAGCCGGCGGGGGACTAACTATGGCTACACCTTC. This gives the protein CASRRGTNYGYTF.

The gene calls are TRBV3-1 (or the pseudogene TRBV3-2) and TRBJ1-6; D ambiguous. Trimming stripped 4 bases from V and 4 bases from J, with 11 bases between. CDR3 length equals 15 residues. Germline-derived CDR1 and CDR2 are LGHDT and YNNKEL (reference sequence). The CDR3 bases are TGTGCCAGCAGCCCCGGGCTAGCATATAATTCACCCCTCCACTTT. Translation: CASSPGLAYNSPLHF.

This CDR3 is CASRGADTQYF. The CDR3 region has the DNA TGTGCCAGCAGAGGGGCAGATACGCAGTATTTT. The rearrangement joins TRBV12-3 or TRBV12-4 to TRBJ2-3, with D tentatively TRBD1 (5 bases). CDR3 length: 11 residues. Between the trimmed V and J ends, which lost 6 bases and 4 bases, there was a span of 5 bases.

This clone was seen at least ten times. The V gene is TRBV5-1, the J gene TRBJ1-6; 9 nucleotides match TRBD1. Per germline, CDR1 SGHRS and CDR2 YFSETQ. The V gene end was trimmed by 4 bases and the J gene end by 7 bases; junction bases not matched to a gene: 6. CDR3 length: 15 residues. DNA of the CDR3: TGCGCCAGCAGCACGGCGGGACAGGGAAATTCACCCCTCCACTTT. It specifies CASSTAGQGNSPLHF.

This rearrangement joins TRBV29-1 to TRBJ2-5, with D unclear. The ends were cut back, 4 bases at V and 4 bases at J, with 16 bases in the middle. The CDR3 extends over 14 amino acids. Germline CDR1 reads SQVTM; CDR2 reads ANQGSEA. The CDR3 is CSVVLIRRGETQYF. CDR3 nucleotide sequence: TGCAGCGTTGTTCTTATCCGCCGCGGAGAGACCCAGTACTTC.

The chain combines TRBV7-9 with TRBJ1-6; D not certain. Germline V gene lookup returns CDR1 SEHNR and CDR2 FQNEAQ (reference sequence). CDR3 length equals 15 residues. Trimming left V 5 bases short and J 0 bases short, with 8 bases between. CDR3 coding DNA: TGTGCCAGCAGCATGGGGAGCTCCTATAATTCACCCCTCCACTTT. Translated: CASSMGSSYNSPLHF.

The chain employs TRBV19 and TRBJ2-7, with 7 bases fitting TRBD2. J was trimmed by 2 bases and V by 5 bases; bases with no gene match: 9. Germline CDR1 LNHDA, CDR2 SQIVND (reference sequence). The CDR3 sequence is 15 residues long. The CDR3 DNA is TGTGCCAGTAGTGTCCTTGCGGGGGTCCCCTACGAGCAGTACTTC. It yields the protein CASSVLAGVPYEQYF.

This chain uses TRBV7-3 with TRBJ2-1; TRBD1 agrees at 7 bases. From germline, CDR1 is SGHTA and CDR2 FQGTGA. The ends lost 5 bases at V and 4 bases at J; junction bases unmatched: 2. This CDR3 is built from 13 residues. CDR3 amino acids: CASSQTGYNEQFF. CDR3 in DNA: TGTGCCAGCAGCCAGACAGGGTACAATGAGCAGTTCTTC.

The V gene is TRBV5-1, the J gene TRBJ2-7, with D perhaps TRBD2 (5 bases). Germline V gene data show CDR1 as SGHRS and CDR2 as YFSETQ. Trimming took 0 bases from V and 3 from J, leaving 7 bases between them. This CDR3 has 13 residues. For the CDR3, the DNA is TGCGCCAGCAGCTTGGCTCGGGACTACGAGCAGTACTTC. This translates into CASSLARDYEQYF.

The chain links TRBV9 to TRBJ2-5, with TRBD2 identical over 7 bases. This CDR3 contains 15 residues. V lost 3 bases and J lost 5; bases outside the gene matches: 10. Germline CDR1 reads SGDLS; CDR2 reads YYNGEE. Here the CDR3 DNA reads TGTGCCAGCAGCGAGGAGCGGGACTTAGGGGAGACCCAGTACTTC. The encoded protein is CASSEERDLGETQYF. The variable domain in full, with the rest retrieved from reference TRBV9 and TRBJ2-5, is DSGVTQTPKHLITATGQRVTLRCSPRSGDLSVYWYQQSLDQGLQFLIQYYNGEERAKGNILERFSAQQFPDLHSELNLSSLELGDSALYFCASSEERDLGETQYFGPGTRLLVL.

CDR3 residues: CASSAGGTGGTDTQYF. CDR3 nucleotides: TGTGCCAGCAGCGCTGGTGGGACAGGGGGTACAGATACGCAGTATTTT. The rearrangement joins TRBV9 to TRBJ2-3; 11 bases match TRBD1. Germline trimming cut 3 bases from V and 3 bases from J; bases unmatched to any gene: 6. Germline CDR1 and CDR2: SGDLS and YYNGEE. The CDR3 extends over 16 amino acids.

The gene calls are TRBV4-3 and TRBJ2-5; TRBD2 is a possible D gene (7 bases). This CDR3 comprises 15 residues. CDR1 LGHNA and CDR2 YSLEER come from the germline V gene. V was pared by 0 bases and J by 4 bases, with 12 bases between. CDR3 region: CASSQDGGARETQYF. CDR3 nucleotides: TGCGCCAGCAGCCAAGATGGGGGGGCTCGAGAGACCCAGTACTTC.

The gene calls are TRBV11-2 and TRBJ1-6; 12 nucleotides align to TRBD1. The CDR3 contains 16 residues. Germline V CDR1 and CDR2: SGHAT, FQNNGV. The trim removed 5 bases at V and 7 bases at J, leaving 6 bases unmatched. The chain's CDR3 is CASSRGQGARNSPLHF. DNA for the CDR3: TGTGCCAGCAGCCGGGGACAGGGGGCGAGAAATTCACCCCTCCACTTT.